A single sample is the source of the 10 T cell receptor beta chains below, sequenced in a study of blood T cell repertoires in COVID-19. Repertoires were generated with immunoSEQ multiplex PCR, while TCRdb's copy carries only in-frame clones and drops some. Among a few hundred thousand clones listed, around 88% were seen once. The sequenced sample consisted of peripheral blood. Receptors were obtained from a woman between 45 and 65 years old with COVID-19, enrolled during active disease.

This clone was counted a few times. The chain joins TRBV12-5 to TRBJ2-2, with D possibly TRBD1 on 5 matching bases. The germline V gene has CDR1 LGHNT and CDR2 FRNRAP. This CDR3 is 16 amino acids long. V dropped 7 bases and J dropped 6 bases, with 21 bases sitting between them. The CDR3 coding sequence is TGTGCTAGTGCCTCCACCCCGGCAGGGTCCGCCGGGGAGCTGTTTTTT. Protein: CASASTPAGSAGELFF.

The chain employs TRBV13 and TRBJ2-1, with TRBD1 as a possible D gene (5 bases). V gave up 5 bases and J gave up 6 bases, with 14 bases separating them. Germline V gives CDR1 PRHDT, CDR2 FYEKMQ (reference sequence). The CDR3 length is 14 residues. Here the CDR3 reads CASSPPRRVNEQFF. Written as DNA, the CDR3 is TGTGCCAGCAGCCCCCCTCGCAGGGTCAATGAGCAGTTCTTC.

The gene calls are TRBV27 and TRBJ1-5; D is unresolved. The V and J ends lost 6 bases and 10 bases respectively, with 16 bases between them. CDR1 and CDR2 from the germline V gene are MNHEY and SMNVEV (reference sequence). The CDR3 sequence is 13 residues long. The CDR3 nucleotides read TGTGCCAGCAGCACATTCGGGGTCGGTCCCCAGCATTTT. Protein sequence: CASSTFGVGPQHF.

This rearrangement joins TRBV6-1 to TRBJ2-7, with 9 bases identical to TRBD1. Trimming cost V 3 bases and J 5 bases; bases outside gene matches: 11. The V gene's germline CDR1 is MNHNS and CDR2 SASEGT. This CDR3 is built from 16 residues. In nucleotides, the CDR3 is TGTGCCAGCAGTGATGCCTCAAGGACAGGGGAGAACGAGCAGTACTTC. Protein sequence: CASSDASRTGENEQYF.

The chain has TRBV2 and TRBJ1-5; D is possibly TRBD1 (6 bases). V lost 7 bases and J 5 bases, leaving 18 bases between the germline ends. The CDR3 consists of 15 residues. Germline V gene lookup returns CDR1 SNHLY and CDR2 FYNNEI. CDR3 loop: CASMVGAGADQPQHF. The CDR3 bases are TGTGCCAGCATGGTGGGGGCAGGAGCAGATCAGCCCCAGCATTTT.

The chain couples TRBV19 to TRBJ1-1, with D unclear. The germline V gene has CDR1 LNHDA and CDR2 SQIVND (reference sequence). Trimming removed 2 bases at V and 8 bases at J, with 9 bases between. The CDR3 contains 12 residues. CDR3 bases: TGTGCCAGTAGTATAAGGTCGGGGGAAGCTTTCTTT. Protein sequence: CASSIRSGEAFF.

V and J are TRBV21-1 and TRBJ2-7; TRBD1 is taken as the D call from the table, unchecked against the DNA. TRBV21-1 is classified as a pseudogene. The CDR3 consists of 16 residues. CDR3 loop: CASSKGGTGNDHEQYF. DNA for the CDR3: TGTGCCAGCAGCAAAGGAGGGACAGGGAACGATCACGAGCAGTACTTC.

This sequence joins TRBV2 and TRBJ1-1, with D perhaps matching TRBD1 (6 bases). From germline, CDR1 is SNHLY and CDR2 FYNNEI. This CDR3 contains 14 residues. The V end lost 7 bases, the J end lost 4 bases, and 16 bases lay between the germline ends. CDR3 DNA: TGTGCCAGCACCCTACAGGGAGGGACCACTGAAGCTTTCTTT. This encodes CASTLQGGTTEAFF.

The chain links TRBV3-1 (or the pseudogene TRBV3-2) to TRBJ2-5, with D possibly being TRBD1 (6 bases). The CDR3 extends over 14 amino acids. Germline CDR1 and CDR2: LGHDT and YNNKEL (reference sequence). V lost 4 bases and J lost 6, with 15 bases in between. Here the CDR3 reads CASSRLQGMKTQYF. DNA of the CDR3: TGTGCCAGCAGCCGCCTACAGGGAATGAAGACCCAGTACTTC.

As concerns this clone: The same CDR3 also results from other DNA sequences found in this sample. The chain employs TRBV5-1 and TRBJ2-7, with D possibly matching TRBD1 (6 bases). The CDR3 is 14 amino acids. V was shortened by 2 bases and J by 2 bases, with 11 bases between the two germline ends. Germline CDR1 SGHRS, CDR2 YFSETQ. The CDR3 DNA reads TGCGCCAGCAGCTTCAGGGGCCTCCCCTACGAGCAGTACTTC. This translates into CASSFRGLPYEQYF.